Here is one T cell receptor (beta chain) with its context. Original processing notes: For nucleated cells, counts were estimated from reference gene primer amplification. Sequenced by immunoSEQ multiplex PCR; TCRdb stores in-frame clones only, minus some. The V and J calls and clone size were taken over from that table, and D and trimming were inferred from the DNA. The table has roughly 70,000 clones, around 82% seen once. Germline trimming cut 4 bases from V and 2 bases from J; bases unmatched to any gene: 6. CDR3 length equals 15 residues. CDR1 is SGDLS, CDR2 YYNGEE, per germline. The data originate from a study of blood T cell repertoires in COVID-19. Study background: Some COVID-19 samples were acute and others convalescent; all came from the United States, Italy and Spain. The analysed material was cDNA or gDNA that came from T cells, B-cell-depleted T cells, or PBMCs.

The V and J genes are TRBV9 and TRBJ1-1; 9 nucleotides align to TRBD1. Sample: peripheral blood. The clonotype comes from a woman aged 55-70 years with acute or convalescent COVID-19. CDR3 amino acids: CASSTGQGQNTEAFF. The CDR3 DNA is TGTGCCAGCAGCACGGGACAGGGACAAAACACTGAAGCTTTCTTT.